This passage covers 31 T cell receptor beta chains from one sample sequenced in a study of OX40 agonist ivuxolimab in advanced cancers. Produced via immunoSEQ multiplex PCR; TCRdb's table is partial and in-frame only. The sample has 98,000 or so clones, about 80% seen once. The starting material was CD4+ or CD8+ T cells sorted from blood, obtained in a trial of the OX40 agonist ivuxolimab. All receptors come from an adult with an advanced solid tumor such as melanoma, head and neck, liver or kidney cancer.

This chain connects TRBV5-6 to TRBJ2-4, with 14 bases that match TRBD2. Losses at the gene ends were 4 bases for V and 13 bases for J; bases not matched to a gene: 7. This CDR3 region has 14 residues. CDR1 is SGHDT and CDR2 is YYEEEE in the germline V gene. CDR3 nucleotide sequence: TGTGCCAGCAGCCCAACCGGACTAGCGGGAGGCCAGTACTTC. Protein sequence: CASSPTGLAGGQYF.

This chain links TRBV11-1 with TRBJ2-7; D unclear. The CDR3 covers 14 residues. V was cut by 2 bases and J by 4 bases, with 12 bases left in between. CDR1 and CDR2 (germline): SGHAT, FQDESV (reference sequence). The CDR3 region has the DNA TGTGCCAGCAGCTTAAGAAGAACGGAATACGAGCAGTACTTC. Its translation: CASSLRRTEYEQYF. Combining the CDR3 with reference TRBV11-1 and TRBJ2-7 gives the whole variable domain EAEVAQSPRYKITEKSQAVAFWCDPISGHATLYWYRQILGQGPELLVQFQDESVVDDSQLPKDRFSAERLKGVDSTLKIQPAELGDSAMYLCASSLRRTEYEQYFGPGTRLTVT.

The V call is TRBV4-3, the J call TRBJ1-1; D uncertain. The V gene lost 0 bases and the J gene lost 8 bases, with 13 bases spanning the gap. Germline V gives CDR1 LGHNA, CDR2 YSLEER. The CDR3 has 14 amino acids. In nucleotides, the CDR3 is TGCGCCAGCAGCCAAGATAGGAGCGGACTAGAAGCTTTCTTT. Translation: CASSQDRSGLEAFF.

The rearrangement uses TRBV10-3 and TRBJ2-5; 11 bases agree with TRBD2. The length of the CDR3 is 16 residues. The germline gives CDR1 ENHRY, CDR2 SYGVKD. V lost 4 bases, J lost 4 bases, and 8 bases stayed unmatched. The chain's CDR3 is CAISAASGRSGETQYF. The CDR3 bases are TGTGCCATCAGTGCGGCTAGCGGGAGGAGTGGAGAGACCCAGTACTTC.

In this sample, this clone turned up a few times. This chain uses TRBV2 with TRBJ2-7; D not resolved. V was cut by 3 bases and J by 2 bases, with 8 bases left in between. Germline lookup yields CDR1 SNHLY and CDR2 FYNNEI. CDR3 length equals 13 residues. The DNA of the CDR3 is TGTGCCAGCAGTGACAGGCCCACCTACGAGCAGTACTTC. Its protein product is CASSDRPTYEQYF.

V usage is TRBV7-2 and J usage is TRBJ2-5; 7 bases agree with TRBD1. V was clipped by 4 bases and J by 2 bases; unmatched bases: 4. The germline V gene encodes CDR1 SGHTA and CDR2 FQGNSA. This CDR3 has 14 residues. The CDR3 here is CASSSQQGQETQYF. For the CDR3, the DNA is TGTGCCAGCAGCTCACAACAGGGGCAAGAGACCCAGTACTTC.

The chain carries TRBV28 and TRBJ1-5, with D perhaps TRBD1 (6 bases). The V gene lost 6 bases and the J gene lost 2 bases, with 14 bases spanning the gap. This CDR3 has 15 residues. Germline V gives CDR1 MDHEN, CDR2 SYDVKM. DNA of the CDR3: TGTGCCAGCAGGAAACAGGGTAATGGCAATCAGCCCCAGCATTTT. Amino acid sequence: CASRKQGNGNQPQHF.

The V and J genes are TRBV18 and TRBJ2-2; 8 nucleotides agree with TRBD1. This CDR3 region has 16 residues. CDR1 is KGHSH and CDR2 is LQKENI in the germline V gene. With V trimmed by 0 bases and J by 6 bases, 6 bases remained unmatched. This CDR3 reads CASSPPQGALSGELFF. The CDR3 coding sequence is TGTGCCAGCTCACCACCCCAGGGGGCGTTATCCGGGGAGCTGTTTTTT.

The rearrangement joins TRBV2 to TRBJ1-1; D is unclear. This CDR3 contains 13 residues. Trimming stripped 7 bases from V and 2 bases from J, with 11 bases between. Germline V gene sequence: CDR1 SNHLY, CDR2 FYNNEI. The CDR3 DNA sequence: TGTGCCAGCAAGGCTTCTCCAAACACTGAAGCTTTCTTT. It yields the protein CASKASPNTEAFF.

V is TRBV7-2 and J is TRBJ2-3; possibly TRBD1 for D (5 bases). Per germline, CDR1 SGHTA and CDR2 FQGNSA. This CDR3 spans 15 amino acids. Trimming left V 3 bases short and J 4 bases short, with 14 bases between. Written as DNA, the CDR3 is TGTGCCAGCAGCTTTCTCGGCAGGGTTGCAGATACGCAGTATTTT. This translates into CASSFLGRVADTQYF.

The rearrangement uses TRBV5-7 and TRBJ2-7; the match to TRBD2 covers 9 bases. TRBV5-7 is given ORF status, its function remaining uncertain. The CDR3 covers 18 residues. The junction had 12 bases not matched to a gene; V was cut back by 0 bases and J by 2 bases. The chain's CDR3 is CASSLVGRGTSRAYEQYF. CDR3 sequence (DNA): TGTGCCAGCAGCTTGGTTGGTAGGGGGACTAGCCGCGCCTACGAGCAGTACTTC.

The chain carries TRBV5-8 and TRBJ2-6, with D perhaps matching TRBD1 (5 bases). CDR3 length equals 15 residues. From germline, CDR1 is SGHTS and CDR2 YDEGEE. V gave up 5 bases and J gave up 1 base, with 10 bases separating them. CDR3 region: CASRTRQSGANVLTF. CDR3 coding DNA: TGTGCCAGCAGAACTCGACAGTCTGGGGCCAACGTCCTGACTTTC.

Only a few counts were recorded for this clone. The chain uses TRBV4-2 and TRBJ1-2; D is uncertain. CDR3 length: 15 amino acids. Per the germline V gene, CDR1 is LGHNA and CDR2 is YNFKEQ. Trimming cost V 4 bases and J 4 bases, with 16 bases left between them. The DNA of the CDR3 is TGTGCCAGCAGCCTATGGGGTCCAGTTTCCTATGGCTACACCTTC. Amino acid sequence: CASSLWGPVSYGYTF.

V and J are TRBV6-5 and TRBJ2-3; D ambiguous. The CDR3 contains 14 residues. V shed 6 bases and J shed 2 bases, with 12 bases lying between them. The germline CDR1 and CDR2 sequences are MNHEY and SVGAGI. CDR3 sequence: CASRRRIFTDTQYF. The CDR3 DNA reads as TGTGCCAGCAGGCGCCGGATTTTCACAGATACGCAGTATTTT.

The chain carries TRBV11-2 and TRBJ1-4; D might be TRBD1 (5 bases). CDR3 length equals 15 residues. Trimming removed 0 bases from V and 4 bases from J, with 9 bases in between. Germline values: CDR1 SGHAT, CDR2 FQNNGV. CDR3 bases: TGTGCCAGCAGCTTAGATTTGGGGGGTAATGAAAAACTGTTTTTT. It codes for CASSLDLGGNEKLFF.

This clone has only a few counts. This sequence joins TRBV19 and TRBJ2-5; no clear D. Germline lookup yields CDR1 LNHDA and CDR2 SQIVND (reference sequence). Trimming left V 6 bases short and J 5 bases short, with 7 bases between. The CDR3 has 11 amino acids. The CDR3 bases are TGTGCCAGTAGGCGCTCCGAGACCCAGTACTTC. This codes for CASRRSETQYF.

CDR3: CASSWDRGNSNQPQHF. CDR3 sequence (DNA): TGTGCCAGCAGCTGGGACAGGGGCAATAGCAATCAGCCCCAGCATTTT. The chain is built from TRBV7-9 and TRBJ1-5, with TRBD1 matching over 10 bases. The V and J ends lost 4 bases and 0 bases, in that order; junction bases with no gene match: 3. The CDR3 is 16 amino acids. Germline V gene lookup returns CDR1 SEHNR and CDR2 FQNEAQ (reference sequence).

In its sample, this clone was seen a few times. The chain carries TRBV7-2 and TRBJ2-7; D gene ambiguous. CDR1 is SGHTA and CDR2 is FQGNSA in the germline V gene. Trimming removed 2 bases at V and 5 bases at J, with 7 bases between. The length of the CDR3 is 12 residues. The CDR3, as DNA: TGTGCCAGCAGCTTAAGTCGAAACGAGCAGTACTTC. Translation: CASSLSRNEQYF.

The V gene is TRBV5-1, the J gene TRBJ2-5; the D gene is possibly TRBD1 (6 bases). The CDR3 runs 15 residues. From germline, CDR1 is SGHRS and CDR2 YFSETQ. The V end was cut by 5 bases, the J end by 2 bases, with 16 bases between. CDR3: CASSRQVPHQETQYF. As DNA, the CDR3 is TGCGCCAGCAGTAGACAGGTGCCCCATCAAGAGACCCAGTACTTC.

This chain uses TRBV7-6 with TRBJ1-1, with D perhaps matching TRBD1 (5 bases). CDR1 and CDR2 from the germline V gene are SGHVS and FNYEAQ. The CDR3 has 13 amino acids. V gave up 5 bases and J gave up 3 bases, with 10 bases separating them. The CDR3 DNA is TGTGCCAGCAGCCAGCGGGGCTACACTGAAGCTTTCTTT. Amino acid sequence: CASSQRGYTEAFF.

The chain joins TRBV19 to TRBJ2-2; the D is unclear. Germline CDR1 and CDR2: LNHDA and SQIVND (reference sequence). V was clipped by 3 bases and J by 4 bases, with 12 bases between them. The CDR3 loop spans 15 amino acids. CDR3 loop: CASSIGRHLTGELFF. The DNA for the CDR3 is TGTGCCAGTAGTATCGGGCGACACCTCACCGGGGAGCTGTTTTTT.

The chain couples TRBV27 to TRBJ1-6; 10 positions match TRBD1. This CDR3 is 13 amino acids long. In germline, CDR1 is MNHEY, CDR2 SMNVEV (reference sequence). The J segment lost 10 bases and the V segment lost 4 bases, leaving 1 base of the junction unmatched. CDR3 in DNA: TGTGCCAGCAGTTGGGACAGGGGATCACCCCTCCACTTT. Amino acids: CASSWDRGSPLHF.

V and J are TRBV9 and TRBJ2-2; 11 nucleotides match TRBD2. Losses at the gene ends were 3 bases for V and 5 bases for J; bases not matched to a gene: 6. CDR1 is SGDLS and CDR2 is YYNGEE in the germline V gene. The CDR3 covers 16 residues. The CDR3 region has the DNA TGTGCCAGCAGCGGAGGGAGACTAGCGGGAACCGGGGAGCTGTTTTTT. It is translated as CASSGGRLAGTGELFF.

This chain connects TRBV15 to TRBJ2-1; D is unclear. The CDR3 runs to 15 residues. V was cut by 3 bases and J by 2 bases, with 11 bases left in between. CDR1 is LNHNV, CDR2 YYDKDF, per germline (reference sequence). CDR3: CATSSPRAAYNEQFF. CDR3 nucleotide sequence: TGTGCCACCAGCAGCCCTCGCGCGGCCTACAATGAGCAGTTCTTC.

In this sample, this clone turned up once. This chain uses TRBV5-4 with TRBJ1-1; D gene uncertain. The CDR3 length is 14 residues. Germline V gives CDR1 SGHNT, CDR2 YYREEE (reference sequence). V dropped 2 bases and J dropped 10 bases, with 18 bases sitting between them. The DNA of the CDR3 is TGTGCCAGCAGCTTAAGAGGACGACCGGCAGCAGCTTTCTTT. This translates into CASSLRGRPAAAFF. The whole variable domain, remainder taken from reference TRBV5-4 and TRBJ1-1, is ETGVTQSPTHLIKTRGQQVTLRCSSQSGHNTVSWYQQALGQGPQFIFQYYREEENGRGNFPPRFSGLQFPNYSSELNVNALELDDSALYLCASSLRGRPAAAFFGQGTRLTVV.

The V call is TRBV7-3, the J call TRBJ2-3, with D tentatively TRBD1 (6 bases). V lost 0 bases to trimming and J lost 7 bases, with 17 bases between them. Germline-derived CDR1 and CDR2 are SGHTA and FQGTGA. This CDR3 region has 16 residues. CDR3 sequence (DNA): TGTGCCAGCAGCTTAACGGCGGCAGGGGCAGTTAATACGCAGTATTTT. Translated: CASSLTAAGAVNTQYF.

The chain recombines TRBV7-2 with TRBJ2-7; 9 positions match TRBD1. The V gene end was trimmed by 4 bases and the J gene end by 7 bases; junction bases not matched to a gene: 11. There are 15 residues in the CDR3. Per germline, CDR1 SGHTA and CDR2 FQGNSA. The CDR3 bases are TGTGCCAGCAGCTCTCCGGGACAGGGAGTTACTGAGCAGTACTTC. Translation: CASSSPGQGVTEQYF.

In its sample, this clone was seen once. J is TRBJ1-4 and V is TRBV6-5; D may be TRBD1 (6 bases). The CDR3 runs 13 residues. V was pared by 7 bases and J by 10 bases, with 16 bases between. The germline V gene has CDR1 MNHEY and CDR2 SVGAGI. As DNA, the CDR3 is TGTGCCAGCATGCGGGGGGCGCTAGGAAAACTGTTTTTT. It yields the protein CASMRGALGKLFF.

CDR3 DNA: TGTGCCAGTAGTATACGACAGGGAAGTAATACCGGGGAGCTGTTTTTT. Translation: CASSIRQGSNTGELFF. The gene calls are TRBV19 and TRBJ2-2, with 7 bases fitting TRBD1. Losses at the gene ends were 2 bases for V and 5 bases for J; bases not matched to a gene: 8. Germline-derived CDR1 and CDR2 are LNHDA and SQIVND (reference sequence). CDR3 length: 16 residues.

V gene TRBV4-3 combines with J gene TRBJ1-4; no clear D. V was shortened by 0 bases and J by 0 bases, with 11 bases between the two germline ends. Per the germline V gene, CDR1 is LGHNA and CDR2 is YSLEER. This CDR3 is 17 amino acids long. CDR3 DNA: TGCGCCAGCAGCCAAGAGTCGGGGTTTGCAACTAATGAAAAACTGTTTTTT. Protein sequence: CASSQESGFATNEKLFF.

The gene calls are TRBV7-9 and TRBJ2-1; 13 bases align to TRBD2. CDR3 size: 17 residues. Germline V gene lookup returns CDR1 SEHNR and CDR2 FQNEAQ (reference sequence). V gave up 4 bases and J gave up 6 bases; unmatched junction bases: 9. Here the CDR3 reads CASSSPWTSGSGNEQFF. CDR3 nucleotide sequence: TGTGCCAGCAGCTCTCCTTGGACTAGCGGGAGCGGCAATGAGCAGTTCTTC.